This entry is about one TCR beta chain. What it binds is unknown. The sample belongs to a study of fetal regulatory T cell absence and autoimmunity. Study-wide context: Exocrine pancreas autoimmunity occurred in IPEX patients lacking clinical diabetes.

The data were produced by immunoSEQ multiplex PCR, yet TCRdb's version contains in-frame clones alone and is incomplete. The sample lists approximately 94,000 clones, around 72% occurring once. Study observations and caveats: Oligoclonal TCR enrichment in pancreas over cord blood reached over 90-fold for some clones. In IPEX, the enrichment was taken to support antigen-driven autoimmunity before birth.

This CDR3 has 15 amino acids. V lost 5 bases to trimming and J lost 2 bases, with 16 bases between them. Germline values: CDR1 SEHNR, CDR2 FQNEAQ (reference sequence). This TCR was sampled from a male donor with IPEX syndrome. Sequenced material: pancreas tissue. V gene TRBV7-9 combines with J gene TRBJ2-7; D is unresolved. CDR3 protein: CASSHTASLAYEQYF. As DNA, the CDR3 is TGTGCCAGCAGCCACACGGCATCCCTAGCCTACGAGCAGTACTTC.